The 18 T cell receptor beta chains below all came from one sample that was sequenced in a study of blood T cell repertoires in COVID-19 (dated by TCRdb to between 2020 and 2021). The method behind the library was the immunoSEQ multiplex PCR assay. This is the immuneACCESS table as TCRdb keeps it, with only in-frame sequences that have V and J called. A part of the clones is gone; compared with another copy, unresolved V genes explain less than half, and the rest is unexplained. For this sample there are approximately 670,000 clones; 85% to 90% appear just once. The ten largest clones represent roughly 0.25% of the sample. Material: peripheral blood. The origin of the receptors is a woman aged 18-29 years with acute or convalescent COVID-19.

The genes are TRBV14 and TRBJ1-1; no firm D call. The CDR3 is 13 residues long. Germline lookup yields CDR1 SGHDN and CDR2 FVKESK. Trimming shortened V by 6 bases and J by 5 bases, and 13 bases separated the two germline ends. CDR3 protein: CASRSGYETEAFF. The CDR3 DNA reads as TGTGCCAGCAGATCCGGGTACGAGACTGAAGCTTTCTTT.

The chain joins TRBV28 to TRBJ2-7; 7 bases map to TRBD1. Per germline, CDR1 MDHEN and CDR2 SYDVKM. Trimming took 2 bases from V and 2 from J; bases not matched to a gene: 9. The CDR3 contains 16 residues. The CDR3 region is CASSLGAQGSPYEQYF. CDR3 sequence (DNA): TGTGCCAGCAGTTTAGGGGCACAGGGGTCCCCCTACGAGCAGTACTTC.

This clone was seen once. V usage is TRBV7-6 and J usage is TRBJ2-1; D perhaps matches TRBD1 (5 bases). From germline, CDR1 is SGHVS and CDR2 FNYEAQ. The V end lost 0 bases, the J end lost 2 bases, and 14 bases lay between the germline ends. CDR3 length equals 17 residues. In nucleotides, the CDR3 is TGTGCCAGCAGCTTAGCTCGACAGCCCGACACCTACAATGAGCAGTTCTTC. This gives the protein CASSLARQPDTYNEQFF.

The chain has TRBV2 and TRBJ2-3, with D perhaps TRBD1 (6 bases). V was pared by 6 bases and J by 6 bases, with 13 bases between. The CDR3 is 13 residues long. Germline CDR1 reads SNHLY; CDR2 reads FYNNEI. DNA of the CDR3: TGTGCCAGCAGCCCGACCACAGGGGATACGCAGTATTTT. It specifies CASSPTTGDTQYF.

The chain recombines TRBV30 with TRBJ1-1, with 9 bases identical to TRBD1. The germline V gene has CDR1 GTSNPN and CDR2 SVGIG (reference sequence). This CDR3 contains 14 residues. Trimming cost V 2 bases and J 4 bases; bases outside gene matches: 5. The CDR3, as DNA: TGTGCCTGGAGTCCGGGACAGGGCATCACTGAAGCTTTCTTT. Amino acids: CAWSPGQGITEAFF.

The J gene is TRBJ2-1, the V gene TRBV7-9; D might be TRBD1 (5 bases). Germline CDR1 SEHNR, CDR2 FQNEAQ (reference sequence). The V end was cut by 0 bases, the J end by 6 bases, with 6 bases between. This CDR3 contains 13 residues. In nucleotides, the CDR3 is TGTGCCAGCAGCTTAGCGCAGGGCAATGAGCAGTTCTTC. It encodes CASSLAQGNEQFF.

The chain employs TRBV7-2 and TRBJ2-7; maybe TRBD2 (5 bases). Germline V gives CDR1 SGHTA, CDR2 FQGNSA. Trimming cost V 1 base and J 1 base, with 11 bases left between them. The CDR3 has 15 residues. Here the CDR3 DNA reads TGTGCCAGCAGCTTAGGAGTCCTAGCTTCCTACGAGCAGTACTTC. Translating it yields CASSLGVLASYEQYF.

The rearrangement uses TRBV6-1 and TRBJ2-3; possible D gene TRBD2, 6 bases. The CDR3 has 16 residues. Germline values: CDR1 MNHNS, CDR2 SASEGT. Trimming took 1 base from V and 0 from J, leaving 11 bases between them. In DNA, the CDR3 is TGTGCCAGCAGTGAAGGGGTAGCGGATAGCACAGATACGCAGTATTTT. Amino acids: CASSEGVADSTDTQYF.

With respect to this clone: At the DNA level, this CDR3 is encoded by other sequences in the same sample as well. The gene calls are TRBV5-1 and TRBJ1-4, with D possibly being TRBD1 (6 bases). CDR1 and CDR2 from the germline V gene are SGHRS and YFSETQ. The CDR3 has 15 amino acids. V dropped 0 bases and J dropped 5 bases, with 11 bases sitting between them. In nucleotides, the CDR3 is TGCGCCAGCAGCTTGGAAGGGGGGGCCAATGAAAAACTGTTTTTT. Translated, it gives CASSLEGGANEKLFF.

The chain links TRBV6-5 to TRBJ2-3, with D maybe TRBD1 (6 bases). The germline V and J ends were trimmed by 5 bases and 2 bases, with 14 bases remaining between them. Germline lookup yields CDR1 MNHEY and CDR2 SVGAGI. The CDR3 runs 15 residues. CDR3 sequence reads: CASSTAGVNTDTQYF. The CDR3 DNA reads TGTGCCAGCAGTACCGCAGGGGTGAACACAGATACGCAGTATTTT.

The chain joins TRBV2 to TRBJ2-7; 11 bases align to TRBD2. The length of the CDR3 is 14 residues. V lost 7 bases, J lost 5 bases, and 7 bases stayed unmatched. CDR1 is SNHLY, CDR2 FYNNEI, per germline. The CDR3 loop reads CASTKTSGENEQYF. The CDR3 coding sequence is TGTGCCAGCACCAAGACTAGCGGGGAAAACGAGCAGTACTTC.

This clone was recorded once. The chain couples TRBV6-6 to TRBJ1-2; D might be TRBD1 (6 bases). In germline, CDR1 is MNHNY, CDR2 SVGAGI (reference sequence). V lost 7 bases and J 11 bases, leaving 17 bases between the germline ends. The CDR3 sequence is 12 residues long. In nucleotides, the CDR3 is TGTGCCAGCATTGATGGGGGCGAACGTTACACCTTC. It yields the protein CASIDGGERYTF.

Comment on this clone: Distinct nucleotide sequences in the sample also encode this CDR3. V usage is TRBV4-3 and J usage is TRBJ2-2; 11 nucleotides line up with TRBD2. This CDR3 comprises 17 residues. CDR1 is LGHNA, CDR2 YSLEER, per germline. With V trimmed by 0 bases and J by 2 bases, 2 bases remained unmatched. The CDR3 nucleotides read TGCGCCAGCAGCCAAGAACTAGCGGGGGTAAACACCGGGGAGCTGTTTTTT. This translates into CASSQELAGVNTGELFF.

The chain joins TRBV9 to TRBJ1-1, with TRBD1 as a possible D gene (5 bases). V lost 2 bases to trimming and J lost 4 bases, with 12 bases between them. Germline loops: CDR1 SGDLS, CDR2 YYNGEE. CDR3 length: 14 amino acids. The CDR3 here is CASSVDSLLTEAFF. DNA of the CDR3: TGTGCCAGCAGCGTCGACAGCCTCCTCACTGAAGCTTTCTTT.

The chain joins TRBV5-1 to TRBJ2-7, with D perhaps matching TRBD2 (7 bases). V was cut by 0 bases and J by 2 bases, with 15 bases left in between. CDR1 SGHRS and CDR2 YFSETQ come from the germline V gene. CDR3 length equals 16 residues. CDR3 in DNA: TGCGCCAGCAGCTTGGTAGGGGGGGGTCCGACCTACGAGCAGTACTTC. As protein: CASSLVGGGPTYEQYF.

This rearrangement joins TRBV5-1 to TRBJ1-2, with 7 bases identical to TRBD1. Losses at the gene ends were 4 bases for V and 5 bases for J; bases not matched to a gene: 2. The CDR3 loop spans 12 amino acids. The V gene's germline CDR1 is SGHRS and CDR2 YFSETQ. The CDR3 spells CASSQQGYGYTF. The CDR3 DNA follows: TGCGCCAGCAGCCAACAGGGGTATGGCTACACCTTC.

CDR3 in amino acids: CASRGQVYGYTF. CDR3 coding DNA: TGTGCCAGCAGAGGACAGGTATATGGCTACACCTTC. The chain links TRBV2 to TRBJ1-2; 7 bases match TRBD1. V was clipped by 6 bases and J by 5 bases; unmatched bases: 3. Germline lookup yields CDR1 SNHLY and CDR2 FYNNEI. The CDR3 is 12 residues long.

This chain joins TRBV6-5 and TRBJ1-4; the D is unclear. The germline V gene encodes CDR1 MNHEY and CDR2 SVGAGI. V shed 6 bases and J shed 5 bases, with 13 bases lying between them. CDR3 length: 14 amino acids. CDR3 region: CASSVLGVNEKLFF. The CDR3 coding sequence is TGTGCCAGCAGCGTCTTAGGAGTGAATGAAAAACTGTTTTTT.